Shown below are 2 T cell receptor beta chains from a single sample sequenced in a study of blood T cell repertoires in COVID-19. Here immunoSEQ multiplex PCR was the method, and the copy in TCRdb shows in-frame clones only, minus some. The profile shows approximately 200,000 clones, about 82% of them singletons. The sample taken for sequencing was PBMCs or T cells enriched from blood (not recorded which). Every receptor here comes from a woman in her thirties who had recovered from COVID-19.

The chain has TRBV4-2 and TRBJ2-3, with TRBD2 matching over 7 bases. The V gene end was trimmed by 2 bases and the J gene end by 4 bases; junction bases not matched to a gene: 9. The CDR3 runs to 16 residues. Germline V CDR1 and CDR2: LGHNA, YNFKEQ. CDR3 in amino acids: CASSQFSGSDADTQYF. CDR3 bases: TGTGCCAGCAGCCAATTTAGCGGGTCCGACGCAGATACGCAGTATTTT.

The chain is built from TRBV5-1 and TRBJ1-2; possible D gene TRBD1, 6 bases. V lost 0 bases, J lost 8 bases, and 8 bases lay in between. Germline loops: CDR1 SGHRS, CDR2 YFSETQ. The CDR3 covers 12 residues. DNA of the CDR3: TGCGCCAGCAGCTTGGATGGGGGCGGCTACACCTTC. Translating gives CASSLDGGGYTF.